A selection of T cell receptor beta chains follows, all from one sample in a study of blood T cells in healthy people across ages. TCRdb processed the 5' RACE reads anew with MiXCR; each CDR3 protein has one entry. The table has fewer than 650,000 distinct CDR3 sequences, roughly a quarter seen once; the top ten hold roughly 3.5%. The sample also formed part of further work on T cells of mothers and their children.

The specimen sequenced was blood. All receptors come from a boy between 2 and 10 years old in good health. Both conserved end residues are part of each CDR3. D genes are given only for firm matches. Clone size is not always given. Where it is, it says once, few, many or a class for expanded clones.

>NA|TRBJ2-5|TRBV11-2|TRBD2
TGTGCCAGCAGCTTAGAGTGGGCACTAGCGGGCGGCCCTCAAGAGACCCAGTACTTC
CASSLEWALAGGPQETQYF
>NA|TRBJ2-1|TRBV5-1|NA
TGCGCCAGCAGCTCCCCGGTCCTCAATGAGCAGTTCTTC
CASSSPVLNEQFF
>few|TRBJ2-7|TRBV10-2|TRBD1
TGCGCCAGCAGTGAGTCAGGCAGGGGGCAATACGAGCAGTACTTC
CASSESGRGQYEQYF
>NA|TRBJ1-1|TRBV2|NA
TGTGCCAGCAGTGATGAGGGGATAAACACTGAAGCTTTCTTT
CASSDEGINTEAFF
>NA|TRBJ2-7|TRBV12-3/TRBV12-4|NA
TGTGCCAGCAGCCTCCGGGCCGGGGGCCAGTCCTACGAGCAGTACTTC
CASSLRAGGQSYEQYF
>NA|TRBJ2-7|TRBV20-1|TRBD2
TGCAGTGTCGTGGACGGGACTAGCGGGTCTGGCGAGCAGTACTTC
CSVVDGTSGSGEQYF
>NA|TRBJ2-7|TRBV20-1|NA
TGCAGTGCTAGCTCCGGGGTGGGACGCGAGCAGTACTTC
CSASSGVGREQYF
>few|TRBJ1-1|TRBV12-3/TRBV12-4|NA
TGTGCCAGCAGTTTAGTTTCTTGGGAGGAGAACACTGAAGCTTTCTTT
CASSLVSWEENTEAFF
>NA|TRBJ1-3|TRBV11-2|TRBD1
TGTGCCAGCAGCTCATCTCGACGACAGGGAAATTCTGGAAACACCATATATTTT
CASSSSRRQGNSGNTIYF
>few|TRBJ2-2|TRBV6-1|TRBD2
TGTGCCAGCAGCCTCACTAGCGGAGGAGGAACCGGGGAGCTGTTTTTT
CASSLTSGGGTGELFF
>NA|TRBJ2-2|TRBV11-1|TRBD1
TGTGCCAGCAGCCAGGGGGCGCGTACCGGGGAGCTGTTTTTT
CASSQGARTGELFF
>NA|TRBJ1-2|TRBV10-3|TRBD1
TGTGCCATCAGTGAGGGACAGGGGGAGATCTATGGCTACACCTTC
CAISEGQGEIYGYTF
>NA|TRBJ1-1|TRBV5-5|NA
TGTGCCAGCAGATACGACACTGAAGCTTTCTTT
CASRYDTEAFF
>few|TRBJ2-1|TRBV11-2|NA
TGTGCCAGCAGCTTTGGGGTAGTCAATGAGCAGTTCTTC
CASSFGVVNEQFF
>few|TRBJ1-2|TRBV6-5|TRBD1
TGTGCCAGCAGTTACGGCCGGGACAGGGGGCGAAGCTATGGCTACACCTTC
CASSYGRDRGRSYGYTF
>few|TRBJ2-5|TRBV4-3|TRBD1
TGCGCCAGCGGACAGGACATCGGCGCGAGGAAGCAGTACTTC
CASGQDIGARKQYF
>few|TRBJ2-4|TRBV27|NA
TGTGCCAGCAGTCAGACCTCCCTCACTTCCATTCAGTACTTC
CASSQTSLTSIQYF
>NA|TRBJ2-1|TRBV20-1|NA
TGCAGTGCTACGGTTTCCGTGAACCCTTACAATGAGCAGTTCTTC
CSATVSVNPYNEQFF
>NA|TRBJ2-7|TRBV29-1|NA
TGCAGCGCCCTAGGGGGTTCCTACGAGCAGTACTTC
CSALGGSYEQYF
>NA|TRBJ2-7|TRBV6-2/TRBV6-3|TRBD1
TGTGCCAGCAGTTACGGTGGGACAGCTCTCTACGAGCAGTACTTC
CASSYGGTALYEQYF
>many|TRBJ2-7|TRBV14|NA
TGTGCCAGCAGCCCCTATTGGGGGGATAGCTCCTACGAGCAGTACTTC
CASSPYWGDSSYEQYF
>few|TRBJ2-1|TRBV19|NA
TGTGCCAGTAGTAGATCGCCCGGCTCCTACAATGAGCAGTTCTTC
CASSRSPGSYNEQFF
>NA|TRBJ1-2|TRBV7-8|NA
TGTGCCAGCAGCTTAGTGGCCGGGGAGAACTATGGCTACACCTTC
CASSLVAGENYGYTF
>few|TRBJ2-7|TRBV10-2|NA
TGCGCCAGCAGTGAGGAAGGGGGCTCCTACGAGCAGTACTTC
CASSEEGGSYEQYF
>NA|TRBJ2-1|TRBV5-4|TRBD2
TGTGCCAGCAGCTCGCTGACTAGCGGGAGATGGGCCTACAATGAGCAGTTCTTC
CASSSLTSGRWAYNEQFF
>few|TRBJ2-5|TRBV4-2|TRBD2
TGTGCCAGCAGCCAAGATGTGAGCGGGAGGGCCACAGAGACCCAGTACTTC
CASSQDVSGRATETQYF
>few|TRBJ1-4|TRBV30|TRBD1
TGTGCCTGGAGTGCGGGACAGATGGGCGAAAAACTGTTTTTT
CAWSAGQMGEKLFF
>NA|TRBJ1-1|TRBV6-5|NA
TGTGCCAGCAGGTCTGGACGGTTGAACACTGAAGCTTTCTTT
CASRSGRLNTEAFF
>NA|TRBJ2-7|TRBV20-1|NA
TGCAGTGCTAGAATGGGGACTTTCGAGCAGTACTTC
CSARMGTFEQYF
>few|TRBJ1-2|TRBV4-3|TRBD1
TGCGCCAGCGGCCCAAGACAGGGGGGCGGCTACACCTTC
CASGPRQGGGYTF
>once|TRBJ2-1|TRBV7-2|TRBD2
TGTGCCAGCAGCCGAACGACTAGCGCGATCGACAATGAGCAGTTCTTC
CASSRTTSAIDNEQFF
>few|TRBJ2-7|TRBV7-9|NA
TGTGCCAGCAGCCGTAGCCACGAGCAGTACTTC
CASSRSHEQYF
>NA|TRBJ1-5|TRBV20-1|NA
TGCAGTGCTAGTTGGAGCATAAGCAATCAGCCCCAGCATTTT
CSASWSISNQPQHF
>once|TRBJ2-7|TRBV11-2|NA
TGTGCCAGCAGCCCCACCTCGGGCCTTAACCCCTACGAGCAGTACTTC
CASSPTSGLNPYEQYF
>NA|TRBJ1-1|TRBV6-2/TRBV6-3|NA
TGTGCCAGCAGCCGTTTATTCGCTTACGCTGAAGCTTTCTTT
CASSRLFAYAEAFF
>few|TRBJ2-7|TRBV9|NA
TGTGCCAGCAGCGTAGGTGTAGAGGACGAGCAGTACTTC
CASSVGVEDEQYF
>NA|TRBJ2-1|TRBV30|NA
TGTGCCTGGAGCGGTGGGGGGCCAGAGCAGTTCTTC
CAWSGGGPEQFF
>many|TRBJ2-5|TRBV10-3|NA
TGTGCCATCGGACGGGGACGTCTACAAGAGACCCAGTACTTC
CAIGRGRLQETQYF
>NA|TRBJ2-7|TRBV15|TRBD1
TGTGCCACCAGCAGAGATTTGGGACAGGGAGGCGAGCAGTACTTC
CATSRDLGQGGEQYF
>NA|TRBJ2-3|TRBV6-5|NA
TGTGCCAGCAGCGGGACTCCTTACACAGATACGCAGTATTTT
CASSGTPYTDTQYF
>few|TRBJ2-7|TRBV20-1|TRBD2
TGCAGTGCTAGTGACGATGCTAGCGGGAGCTACGAGCAGTACTTC
CSASDDASGSYEQYF
>few|TRBJ2-4|TRBV24-1|NA
TGTGCCACCAGTGATTTGACCCTGCCGGGCAAAAACATTCAGTACTTC
CATSDLTLPGKNIQYF
>NA|TRBJ1-2|TRBV7-9|NA
TGTGCCAGCAGCTTTTTTGATAACTATGGCTACACCTTC
CASSFFDNYGYTF
>NA|TRBJ2-7|TRBV5-1|NA
TGCGCCAGCAGACGTTTAACGGGCGATTCCTACGAGCAGTACTTC
CASRRLTGDSYEQYF